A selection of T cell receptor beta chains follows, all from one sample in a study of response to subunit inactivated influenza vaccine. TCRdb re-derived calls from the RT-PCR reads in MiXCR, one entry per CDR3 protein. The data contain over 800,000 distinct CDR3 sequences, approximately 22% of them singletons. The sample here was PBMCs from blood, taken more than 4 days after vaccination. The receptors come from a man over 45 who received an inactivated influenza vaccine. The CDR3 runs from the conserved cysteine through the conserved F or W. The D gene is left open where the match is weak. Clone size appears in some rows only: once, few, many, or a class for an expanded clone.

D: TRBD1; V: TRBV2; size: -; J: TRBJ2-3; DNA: TGTGCCAGCAGTGAACCAACAGGGGTGAGCACAGATACGCAGTATTTT; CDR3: CASSEPTGVSTDTQYF
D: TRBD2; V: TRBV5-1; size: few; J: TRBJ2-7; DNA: TGCGCCAGCAGCTTGGCCAAGGTGTTAGCGGGAGAGTACGAGCAGTACTTC; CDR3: CASSLAKVLAGEYEQYF
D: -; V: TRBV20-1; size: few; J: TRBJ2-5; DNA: TGCAGTGCTCCTAAGCGAGAGACCCAGTACTTC; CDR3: CSAPKRETQYF
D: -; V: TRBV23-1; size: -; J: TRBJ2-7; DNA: TGCGCCAGCAGTCAATCGAGAAGGGCGAGCTCCTACGAGCAGTACTTC; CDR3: CASSQSRRASSYEQYF
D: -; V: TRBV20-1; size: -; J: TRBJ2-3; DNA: TGCAGTGCCCCTGGCAGGGTCGATACGCAGTATTTT; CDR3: CSAPGRVDTQYF
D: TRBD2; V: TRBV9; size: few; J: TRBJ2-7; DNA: TGTGCCAGCAGCGTAGCTAGCGGGAGGACCTACGAGCAGTACTTC; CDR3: CASSVASGRTYEQYF
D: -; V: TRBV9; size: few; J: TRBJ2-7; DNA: TGTGCCAGCAGCGTAGGAGACAGAAGCGAGCAGTACTTC; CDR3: CASSVGDRSEQYF
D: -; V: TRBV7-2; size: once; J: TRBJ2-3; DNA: TGTGCCAGCAGCTTAGTGGGGGTAAGGTCCACAGATACGCAGTATTTT; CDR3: CASSLVGVRSTDTQYF
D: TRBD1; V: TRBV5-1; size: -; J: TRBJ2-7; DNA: TGCGCCAGCAGCTCGGCGGACAGGGACGAGCAGTACTTC; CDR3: CASSSADRDEQYF
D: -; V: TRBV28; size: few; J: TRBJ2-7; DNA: TGTGCCAGCAGCCCGACTACCTTAGTCACCTACGAGCAGTACTTC; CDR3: CASSPTTLVTYEQYF
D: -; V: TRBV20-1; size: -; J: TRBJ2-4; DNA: TGCAGTGCTGGGCAGGGTGCCAAAAACATTCAGTACTTC; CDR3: CSAGQGAKNIQYF
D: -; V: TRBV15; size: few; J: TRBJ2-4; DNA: TGTGCCACCAGCAGAGATCAGTGGTTAGCCAAAAACATTCAGTACTTC; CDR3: CATSRDQWLAKNIQYF
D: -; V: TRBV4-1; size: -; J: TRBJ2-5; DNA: TGCGCCAGCAGACACATAGGGAAGCTTCAAGAGACCCAGTACTTC; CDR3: CASRHIGKLQETQYF
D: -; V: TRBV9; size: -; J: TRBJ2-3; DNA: TGTGCCAGCAGCGTAGTTAAGTCAGATACGCAGTATTTT; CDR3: CASSVVKSDTQYF
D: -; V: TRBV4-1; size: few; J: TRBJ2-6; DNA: TGCGCCAGCAGCCAAGGGGCCGGAGGGTTCCACTCTGGGGCCAACGTCCTGACTTTC; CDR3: CASSQGAGGFHSGANVLTF
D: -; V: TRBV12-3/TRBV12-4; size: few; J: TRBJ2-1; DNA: TGTGCCAGCAGCCCATCCCAGGGATTCTCCTACAATGAGCAGTTCTTC; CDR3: CASSPSQGFSYNEQFF
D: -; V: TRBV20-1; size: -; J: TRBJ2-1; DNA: TGCAGTGCTAGAGATCTACAGGGTGAGCAGTTCTTC; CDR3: CSARDLQGEQFF
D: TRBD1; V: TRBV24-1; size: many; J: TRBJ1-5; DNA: TGTGCCACCAGTGGCGGGACAGGGGAGCCCCAGCATTTT; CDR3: CATSGGTGEPQHF
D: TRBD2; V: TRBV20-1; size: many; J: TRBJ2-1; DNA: TGCAGTGCTAGGGAGACTAGCCGCCCACGTAATGAGCAGTTCTTC; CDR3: CSARETSRPRNEQFF
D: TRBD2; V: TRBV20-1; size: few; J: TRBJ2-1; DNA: TGCAGTGCTTACCGGGACTACGGCAATGAGCAGTTCTTC; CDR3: CSAYRDYGNEQFF
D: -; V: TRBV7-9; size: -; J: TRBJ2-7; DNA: TGTGCCAGCACTGCCCCCCAGGGGTACGAGCAGTACTTC; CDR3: CASTAPQGYEQYF
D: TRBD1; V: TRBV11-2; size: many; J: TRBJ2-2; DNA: TGTGCCAGCAGCACTAGCCCTTACAGGGGGCGCGGCACCGGGGAGCTGTTTTTT; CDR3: CASSTSPYRGRGTGELFF
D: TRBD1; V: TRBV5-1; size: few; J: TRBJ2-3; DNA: TGCGCCAGCAGCGACCGGGACAGGGGACCAGATACGCAGTATTTT; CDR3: CASSDRDRGPDTQYF